This entry concerns a single T cell receptor beta chain. The target antigen is unknown. Each donor provided at least one pre-ART PBMC sample and at least two post-ART PBMC samples. Version v3.0 of the immunoSEQ assay ran at survey level. Some clones are missing from TCRdb's copy, which holds only in-frame ones; the method was immunoSEQ multiplex PCR. The sample records tens of thousands of clones, about 78% being singletons. This sample stems from a study of long-term antiretroviral therapy in people with HIV. Study-level results: Upon ART, diversity increased but remained lower than transplant donor controls. It was observed that HIV repertoires exhibited narrower CDR3 length ranges than controls. Dominance of pre-ART expanded clones persisted, fluctuating and often declining after ART.

Losses at the gene ends were 3 bases for V and 9 bases for J; bases not matched to a gene: 4. The CDR3 runs 13 residues. Germline V gene lookup returns CDR1 MNHNS and CDR2 SASEGT. This sequence joins TRBV6-1 and TRBJ1-1; the match to TRBD1 covers 10 bases. The material was unsorted PBMCs, obtained 2.9 years after starting antiretroviral therapy. This receptor was taken from a woman younger than 45 with HIV. The CDR3 DNA reads TGTGCCAGCAGTGAGGGGGGACAGGGGAAAGCTTTCTTT. Protein: CASSEGGQGKAFF.